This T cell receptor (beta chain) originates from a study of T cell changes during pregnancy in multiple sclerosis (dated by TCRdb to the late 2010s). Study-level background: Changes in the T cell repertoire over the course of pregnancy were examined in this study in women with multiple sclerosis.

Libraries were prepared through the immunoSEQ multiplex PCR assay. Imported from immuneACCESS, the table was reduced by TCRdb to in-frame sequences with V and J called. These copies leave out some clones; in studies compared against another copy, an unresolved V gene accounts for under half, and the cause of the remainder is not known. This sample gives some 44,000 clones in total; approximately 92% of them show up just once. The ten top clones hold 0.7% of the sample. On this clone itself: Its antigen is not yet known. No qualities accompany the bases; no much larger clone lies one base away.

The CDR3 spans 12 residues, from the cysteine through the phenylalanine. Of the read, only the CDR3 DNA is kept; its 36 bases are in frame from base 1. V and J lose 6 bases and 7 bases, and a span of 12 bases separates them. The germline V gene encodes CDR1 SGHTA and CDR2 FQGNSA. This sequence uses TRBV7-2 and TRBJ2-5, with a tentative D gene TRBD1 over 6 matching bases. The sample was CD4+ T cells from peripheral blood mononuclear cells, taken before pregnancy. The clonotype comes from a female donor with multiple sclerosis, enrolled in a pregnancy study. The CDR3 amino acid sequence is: CASSDFRGTQYF. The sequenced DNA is TGTGCCAGCAGTGACTTCAGGGGGACCCAGTACTTC.